The clone carrying this T cell receptor (beta chain) was counted a single time. The sample is drawn from a study of blood T cell repertoires in COVID-19. Study background: Samples came from the United States, Italy and Spain, spanning acute and convalescent COVID-19. T cells, B-cell-depleted T cells, or PBMCs supplied cDNA or gDNA.

V shed 3 bases, J shed 2 bases, and the junction held 4 bases outside the gene matches. From germline, CDR1 is SGHRS and CDR2 YFSETQ. The CDR3 has 14 amino acids. Sequenced by immunoSEQ multiplex PCR; TCRdb stores in-frame clones only, minus some. The table lists about 26,000 clones, 80% to 95% of them singletons, with around 2% in the top ten. The receptor's source is a human donor in a cohort sampled during active COVID-19. The specimen was peripheral blood. The chain uses TRBV5-1 and TRBJ2-5; 7 bases are a match to TRBD1. CDR3 sequence: CASSSGTAQETQYF. CDR3 bases: TGCGCCAGCAGCTCAGGGACAGCTCAAGAGACCCAGTACTTC.